A selection of T cell receptor beta chains follows, all from one sample in a study of a mutant IDH1 vaccine in newly diagnosed glioma. Here immunoSEQ multiplex PCR was the method, and the copy in TCRdb shows in-frame clones only, minus some. The sample has just under 45,000 clones, approximately 89% seen once. These receptors lack a known antigen. The sequenced sample was PBMCs, obtained from a glioma patient whose treatment included an IDH1 peptide vaccine. The source of these receptors is a man in his fifties with glioma. The CDR3 runs from the conserved cysteine through the conserved F or W. The order of the fields is V gene, CDR3 length, J gene, clone size, D gene, CDR3 DNA, CDR3 protein. D genes are given only for firm matches. Rows may omit the clone size; those that give it use once, few, many or a size class.

v_gene: TRBV5-4
len: 12
j_gene: TRBJ1-1
abundance: -
d_gene: -
CDR3nt: TGTGCCAGCAATACGGGGAACACTGAAGCTTTCTTT
CDR3aa: CASNTGNTEAFF

v_gene: TRBV29-1
len: 13
j_gene: TRBJ2-1
abundance: -
d_gene: -
CDR3nt: TGCAGCGGGGGCGGGGATTCCTACAATGAGCAGTTCTTC
CDR3aa: CSGGGDSYNEQFF

v_gene: TRBV13
len: 14
j_gene: TRBJ2-7
abundance: -
d_gene: TRBD1
CDR3nt: TGTGCCAGCAGCTTCCGAGGGGGCCTGGCCGAGCAGTACTTC
CDR3aa: CASSFRGGLAEQYF

v_gene: TRBV6-6
len: 16
j_gene: TRBJ1-5
abundance: -
d_gene: -
CDR3nt: TGTGCCAGCAGTTACTCGAAACAGCCTAGCAATCAGCCCCAGCATTTT
CDR3aa: CASSYSKQPSNQPQHF

v_gene: TRBV4-1
len: 14
j_gene: TRBJ1-1
abundance: -
d_gene: -
CDR3nt: TGCGCCAGCAGCCAAATTGAGGGGAACACTGAAGCTTTCTTT
CDR3aa: CASSQIEGNTEAFF

v_gene: TRBV19
len: 14
j_gene: TRBJ1-1
abundance: -
d_gene: TRBD1
CDR3nt: TGTGCCAGTAGTACACGACAGGGGAGTACTGAAGCTTTCTTT
CDR3aa: CASSTRQGSTEAFF

v_gene: TRBV5-8
len: 14
j_gene: TRBJ1-1
abundance: -
d_gene: TRBD1
CDR3nt: TGTGCCAGCAGCTTGGGACAGGGTAGGGCTGAAGCTTTCTTT
CDR3aa: CASSLGQGRAEAFF

v_gene: TRBV27
len: 15
j_gene: TRBJ2-1
abundance: -
d_gene: -
CDR3nt: TGTGCCAGCAGTTCCGACTATCTAGTTTACAATGAGCAGTTCTTC
CDR3aa: CASSSDYLVYNEQFF

v_gene: TRBV4-2
len: 13
j_gene: TRBJ2-3
abundance: medium-sized
d_gene: -
CDR3nt: TGTGCCAGCAGGGGACCCCCGGCCGATACGCAGTATTTT
CDR3aa: CASRGPPADTQYF

v_gene: TRBV19
len: 15
j_gene: TRBJ1-4
abundance: -
d_gene: -
CDR3nt: TGTGCCAGTAGTCCGGCGGGCAGGTTTAATGAAAAACTGTTTTTT
CDR3aa: CASSPAGRFNEKLFF

v_gene: TRBV7-2
len: 15
j_gene: TRBJ1-3
abundance: few
d_gene: -
CDR3nt: TGTGCCAGCAGCTTAAGTGGCCAGAATCGGGGCACCATATATTTT
CDR3aa: CASSLSGQNRGTIYF

v_gene: TRBV30
len: 12
j_gene: TRBJ1-5
abundance: few
d_gene: -
CDR3nt: TGTGCCTGGAACGATGGCAATCAGCCCCAGCATTTT
CDR3aa: CAWNDGNQPQHF

v_gene: TRBV6-1
len: 11
j_gene: TRBJ2-7
abundance: -
d_gene: TRBD1
CDR3nt: TGTGCCAGCAGCCCGGGACAGGGGAAGTACTTC
CDR3aa: CASSPGQGKYF

v_gene: TRBV7-2
len: 15
j_gene: TRBJ1-2
abundance: -
d_gene: TRBD1
CDR3nt: TGTGCCAGCAGCTCCACAGGGGGCTGGGGCTATGGCTACACCTTC
CDR3aa: CASSSTGGWGYGYTF

v_gene: TRBV18
len: 16
j_gene: TRBJ2-3
abundance: -
d_gene: TRBD2
CDR3nt: TGTGCCAGCTCCCCAGCGGGGGGGTCTAGCACAGATACGCAGTATTTT
CDR3aa: CASSPAGGSSTDTQYF

v_gene: TRBV5-8
len: 14
j_gene: TRBJ1-1
abundance: -
d_gene: -
CDR3nt: TGTGCCAGCAGCTGGGCAGGGGAGAACACTGAAGCTTTCTTT
CDR3aa: CASSWAGENTEAFF

v_gene: TRBV10-2
len: 13
j_gene: TRBJ1-1
abundance: -
d_gene: TRBD1
CDR3nt: TGCGCCAGCCGCAGGGGGCTAGACACTGAAGCTTTCTTT
CDR3aa: CASRRGLDTEAFF

v_gene: TRBV11-2
len: 13
j_gene: TRBJ2-7
abundance: -
d_gene: -
CDR3nt: TGTGCCAGCAGCTTAGTTCTGAGTTACGAGCAGTACTTC
CDR3aa: CASSLVLSYEQYF

v_gene: TRBV19
len: 15
j_gene: TRBJ2-7
abundance: -
d_gene: TRBD1
CDR3nt: TGTGCCAGTAGCCTCCAAATGACAGGGGGCGGTGAGCAGTACTTC
CDR3aa: CASSLQMTGGGEQYF

v_gene: TRBV5-4
len: 16
j_gene: TRBJ1-2
abundance: -
d_gene: -
CDR3nt: TGTGCCAGCAGCTTGGACAGGGTGATATCTAACTATGGCTACACCTTC
CDR3aa: CASSLDRVISNYGYTF

v_gene: TRBV19
len: 13
j_gene: TRBJ2-7
abundance: -
d_gene: -
CDR3nt: TGTGCCAGTAGTATTACAGCATCCTACGAGCAGTACTTC
CDR3aa: CASSITASYEQYF

v_gene: TRBV11-2
len: 13
j_gene: TRBJ2-5
abundance: -
d_gene: -
CDR3nt: TGTGCCAGCAGCTGGGGGGTTCAAGAGACCCAGTACTTC
CDR3aa: CASSWGVQETQYF

v_gene: TRBV6-1
len: 13
j_gene: TRBJ2-7
abundance: -
d_gene: -
CDR3nt: TGTGCCAGCAGTCTGTGGGGTGTTTACGAGCAGTACTTC
CDR3aa: CASSLWGVYEQYF

v_gene: TRBV15
len: 14
j_gene: TRBJ1-5
abundance: -
d_gene: TRBD1
CDR3nt: TGTGCCACCAGCATGGACAGGGGAGATCAGCCCCAGCATTTT
CDR3aa: CATSMDRGDQPQHF

v_gene: TRBV13
len: 18
j_gene: TRBJ1-5
abundance: -
d_gene: TRBD1
CDR3nt: TGTGCCAGCAGCCCGGGACAGGGCAGCCCTCCTAGCAATCAGCCCCAGCATTTT
CDR3aa: CASSPGQGSPPSNQPQHF

v_gene: TRBV4-1
len: 17
j_gene: TRBJ2-5
abundance: -
d_gene: -
CDR3nt: TGCGCCAGCAGCCAAGCGGACAGAGGGGGTATTCAAGAGACCCAGTACTTC
CDR3aa: CASSQADRGGIQETQYF

v_gene: TRBV2
len: 16
j_gene: TRBJ2-7
abundance: -
d_gene: TRBD1
CDR3nt: TGTGCCAGCAGCGAGGCGCTTGGACAGGGGGTTCTCGAGCAGTACTTC
CDR3aa: CASSEALGQGVLEQYF

v_gene: TRBV27
len: 14
j_gene: TRBJ1-1
abundance: -
d_gene: -
CDR3nt: TGTGCCAGCAGTTTCCGGGGGGGAGGCACTGAAGCTTTCTTT
CDR3aa: CASSFRGGGTEAFF

v_gene: TRBV19
len: 13
j_gene: TRBJ1-5
abundance: once
d_gene: -
CDR3nt: TGTGCCAGTAGTGACACAGGCAATCAGCCCCAGCATTTT
CDR3aa: CASSDTGNQPQHF

v_gene: TRBV30
len: 17
j_gene: TRBJ2-1
abundance: -
d_gene: TRBD2
CDR3nt: TGTGCCTGGAGTGGGGGACTAGCGGGAGCCCTCGACAATGAGCAGTTCTTC
CDR3aa: CAWSGGLAGALDNEQFF

v_gene: TRBV18
len: 13
j_gene: TRBJ2-2
abundance: once
d_gene: -
CDR3nt: TGTGCCAGCTCACCGGACGAGGGGCTGGAGCTGTTTTTT
CDR3aa: CASSPDEGLELFF

v_gene: TRBV5-1
len: 16
j_gene: TRBJ2-7
abundance: -
d_gene: TRBD2
CDR3nt: TGCGCCAGCAGCTTGGGGTCCGGGACTAGCTTATACGAGCAGTACTTC
CDR3aa: CASSLGSGTSLYEQYF

v_gene: TRBV6-1
len: 15
j_gene: TRBJ2-2
abundance: -
d_gene: TRBD2
CDR3nt: TGTGCCAGCAGTGAAGGGACTAGCGACACCGGGGAGCTGTTTTTT
CDR3aa: CASSEGTSDTGELFF

v_gene: TRBV19
len: 16
j_gene: TRBJ2-2
abundance: -
d_gene: TRBD2
CDR3nt: TGTGCCAGTAGTAACCGACTAGCGGGGTCGACCGGGGAGCTGTTTTTT
CDR3aa: CASSNRLAGSTGELFF

v_gene: TRBV27
len: 13
j_gene: TRBJ2-1
abundance: -
d_gene: -
CDR3nt: TGTGCCAGCCCGATGGTGGGATACAATGAGCAGTTCTTC
CDR3aa: CASPMVGYNEQFF

v_gene: TRBV30
len: 14
j_gene: TRBJ2-7
abundance: -
d_gene: TRBD2
CDR3nt: TGTGCCTGGGTTCGGGAGGGTCCAGCGGGGGAGCAGTACTTC
CDR3aa: CAWVREGPAGEQYF

v_gene: TRBV2
len: 13
j_gene: TRBJ2-1
abundance: -
d_gene: TRBD2
CDR3nt: TGTGCCAGCAGTGAGACTAGCGGGGCGGGGCAGTTCTTC
CDR3aa: CASSETSGAGQFF

v_gene: TRBV4-1
len: 14
j_gene: TRBJ1-2
abundance: few
d_gene: -
CDR3nt: TGCGCCAGCAGCCAAGATCAAGGCAGCGATGGCTACACCTTC
CDR3aa: CASSQDQGSDGYTF

v_gene: TRBV6-5
len: 11
j_gene: TRBJ1-1
abundance: once
d_gene: -
CDR3nt: TGTGCCAGCAATTTAGGTACTGAAGCTTTCTTT
CDR3aa: CASNLGTEAFF

v_gene: TRBV19
len: 22
j_gene: TRBJ2-1
abundance: -
d_gene: -
CDR3nt: TGTGCCAGTAGTATCGACTCGTATTATTCGGGGGGCCGCTTTAGCTCCTACAATGAGCAGTTCTTC
CDR3aa: CASSIDSYYSGGRFSSYNEQFF

v_gene: TRBV30
len: 13
j_gene: TRBJ2-7
abundance: -
d_gene: -
CDR3nt: TGTGCCTGTAGTGCTGGTGCGGGGCGCGAGCAGTACTTC
CDR3aa: CACSAGAGREQYF

v_gene: TRBV4-2
len: 15
j_gene: TRBJ2-1
abundance: -
d_gene: -
CDR3nt: TGTGCCAGCAGCCACCCCGGGCCTTGGGACAATGAGCAGTTCTTC
CDR3aa: CASSHPGPWDNEQFF

v_gene: TRBV2
len: 14
j_gene: TRBJ1-4
abundance: few
d_gene: -
CDR3nt: TGTGCCAGCAGTGCGGTGGGGCGCGGTGAAAAACTGTTTTTT
CDR3aa: CASSAVGRGEKLFF

v_gene: TRBV7-9
len: 15
j_gene: TRBJ2-7
abundance: -
d_gene: TRBD2
CDR3nt: TGTGCCAGCAGCCCCGGGGGGGGCAGGTCTCTGGAGCAGTACTTC
CDR3aa: CASSPGGGRSLEQYF

v_gene: TRBV2
len: 13
j_gene: TRBJ2-1
abundance: -
d_gene: -
CDR3nt: TGTGCCAGCGGCCGGAGCTCCTACAATGAGCAGTTCTTC
CDR3aa: CASGRSSYNEQFF